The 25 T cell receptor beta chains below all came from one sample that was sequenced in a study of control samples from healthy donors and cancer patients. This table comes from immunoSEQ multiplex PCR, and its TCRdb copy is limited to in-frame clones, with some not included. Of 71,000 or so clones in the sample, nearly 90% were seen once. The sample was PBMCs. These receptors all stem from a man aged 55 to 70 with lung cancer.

CDR3 DNA sequence: TGTGCCAGCTCCCTACAGGGGGCGGACACTGAAGCTTTCTTT. Translating it yields CASSLQGADTEAFF. This sequence joins TRBV18 and TRBJ1-1, with TRBD1 matching 9 bases. V lost 6 bases, J lost 3 bases, and 5 bases stayed unmatched. The CDR3 runs 14 residues. CDR1 and CDR2 from the germline V gene are KGHSH and LQKENI. Supplemented by reference TRBV18 and TRBJ1-1, the full variable domain reads NAGVMQNPRHLVRRRGQEARLRCSPMKGHSHVYWYRQLPEEGLKFMVYLQKENIIDESGMPKERFSAEFPKEGPSILRIQQVVRGDSAAYFCASSLQGADTEAFFGQGTRLTVV.

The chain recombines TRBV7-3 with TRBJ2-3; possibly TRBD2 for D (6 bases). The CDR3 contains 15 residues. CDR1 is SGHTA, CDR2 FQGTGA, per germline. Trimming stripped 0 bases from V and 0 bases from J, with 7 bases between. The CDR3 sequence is CASSLTRGSTDTQYF. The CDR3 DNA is TGTGCCAGCAGCTTAACTCGGGGGAGCACAGATACGCAGTATTTT.

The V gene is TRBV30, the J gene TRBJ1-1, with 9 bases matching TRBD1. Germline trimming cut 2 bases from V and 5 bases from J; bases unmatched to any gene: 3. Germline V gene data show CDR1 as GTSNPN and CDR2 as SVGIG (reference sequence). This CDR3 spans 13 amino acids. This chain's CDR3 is CAWSSDRGTEAFF. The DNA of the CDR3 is TGTGCCTGGAGTTCGGACAGGGGAACTGAAGCTTTCTTT.

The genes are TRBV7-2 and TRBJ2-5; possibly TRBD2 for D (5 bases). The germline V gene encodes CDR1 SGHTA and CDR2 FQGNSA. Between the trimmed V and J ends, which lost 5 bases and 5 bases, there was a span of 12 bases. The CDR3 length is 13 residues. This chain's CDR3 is CASSPSGAETQYF. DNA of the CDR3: TGTGCCAGCAGCCCCAGCGGAGCGGAGACCCAGTACTTC.

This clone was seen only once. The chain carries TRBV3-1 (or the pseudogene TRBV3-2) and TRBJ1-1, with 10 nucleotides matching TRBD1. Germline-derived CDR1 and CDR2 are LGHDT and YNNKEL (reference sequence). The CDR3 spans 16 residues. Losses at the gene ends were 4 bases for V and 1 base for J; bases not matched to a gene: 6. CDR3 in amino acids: CASSPLGQGKNTEAFF. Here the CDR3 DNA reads TGTGCCAGCAGCCCATTGGGACAGGGGAAGAACACTGAAGCTTTCTTT.

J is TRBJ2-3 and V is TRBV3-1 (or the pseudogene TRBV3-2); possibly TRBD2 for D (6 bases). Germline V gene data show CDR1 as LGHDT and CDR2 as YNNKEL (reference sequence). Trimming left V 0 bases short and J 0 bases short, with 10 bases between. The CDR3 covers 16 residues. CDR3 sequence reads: CASSQDGEDSTDTQYF. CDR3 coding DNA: TGTGCCAGCAGCCAAGACGGGGAGGATAGCACAGATACGCAGTATTTT.

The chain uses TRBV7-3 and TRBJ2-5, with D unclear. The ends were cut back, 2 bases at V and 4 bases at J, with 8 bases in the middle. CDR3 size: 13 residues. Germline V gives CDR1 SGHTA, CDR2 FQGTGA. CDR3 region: CASSLYPAETQYF. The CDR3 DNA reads TGTGCCAGCAGCTTATACCCAGCAGAGACCCAGTACTTC.

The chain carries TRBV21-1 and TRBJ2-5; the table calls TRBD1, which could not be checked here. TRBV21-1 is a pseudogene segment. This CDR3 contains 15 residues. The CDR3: CASSPGQGAEETQYF. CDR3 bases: TGTGCCAGCTCCCCGGGACAGGGGGCAGAGGAGACCCAGTACTTC.

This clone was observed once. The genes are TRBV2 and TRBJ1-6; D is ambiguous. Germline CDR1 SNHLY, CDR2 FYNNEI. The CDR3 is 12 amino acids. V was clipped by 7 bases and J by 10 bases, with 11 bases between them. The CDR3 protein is CASTVGESPLHF. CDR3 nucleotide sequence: TGTGCCAGCACGGTGGGAGAGTCACCCCTCCACTTT.

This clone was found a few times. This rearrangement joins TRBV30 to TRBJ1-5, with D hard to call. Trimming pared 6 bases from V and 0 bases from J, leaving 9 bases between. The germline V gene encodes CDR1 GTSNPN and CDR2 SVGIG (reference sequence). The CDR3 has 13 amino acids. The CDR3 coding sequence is TGTGCCTGCGCAACGTATAGCAATCAGCCCCAGCATTTT. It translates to CACATYSNQPQHF.

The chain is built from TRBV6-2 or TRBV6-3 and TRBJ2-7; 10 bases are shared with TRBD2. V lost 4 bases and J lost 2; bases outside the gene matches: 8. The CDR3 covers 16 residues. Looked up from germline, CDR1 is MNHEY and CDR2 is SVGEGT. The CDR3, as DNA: TGTGCCAGCAGTTGGCCTAGCGGGGGCCAAACCTACGAGCAGTACTTC. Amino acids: CASSWPSGGQTYEQYF.

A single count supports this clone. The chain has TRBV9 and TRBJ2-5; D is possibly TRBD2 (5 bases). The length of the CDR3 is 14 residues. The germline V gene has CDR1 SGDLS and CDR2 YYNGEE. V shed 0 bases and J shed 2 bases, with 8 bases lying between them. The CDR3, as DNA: TGTGCCAGCAGCGTAGATCGGGGACAAGAGACCCAGTACTTC. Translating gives CASSVDRGQETQYF.

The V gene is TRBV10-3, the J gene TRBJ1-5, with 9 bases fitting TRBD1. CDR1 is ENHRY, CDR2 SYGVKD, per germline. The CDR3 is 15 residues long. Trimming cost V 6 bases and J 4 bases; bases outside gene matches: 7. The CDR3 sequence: CAISLGDRENQPQHF. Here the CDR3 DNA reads TGTGCCATCAGCCTCGGGGACAGGGAGAATCAGCCCCAGCATTTT.

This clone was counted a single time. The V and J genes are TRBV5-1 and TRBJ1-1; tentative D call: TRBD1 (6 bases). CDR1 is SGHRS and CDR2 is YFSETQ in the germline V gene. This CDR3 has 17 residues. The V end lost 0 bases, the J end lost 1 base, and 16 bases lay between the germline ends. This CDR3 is CASSLVGSWGRNTEAFF. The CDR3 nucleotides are TGCGCCAGCAGCTTGGTGGGCAGCTGGGGGCGGAACACTGAAGCTTTCTTT.

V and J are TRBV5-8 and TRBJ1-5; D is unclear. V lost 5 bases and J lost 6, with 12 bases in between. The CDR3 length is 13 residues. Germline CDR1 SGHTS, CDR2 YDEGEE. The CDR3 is CASSELRFQPQHF. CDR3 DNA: TGTGCCAGCAGTGAGCTAAGGTTTCAGCCCCAGCATTTT.

CDR3 nucleotide sequence: TGTGCCAGCTCCGGACAGGGGGCTAGCACAGATACGCAGTATTTT. Translated, it gives CASSGQGASTDTQYF. This chain joins TRBV18 and TRBJ2-3, with 11 positions matching TRBD1. The ends lost 6 bases at V and 0 bases at J; junction bases unmatched: 2. The CDR3 length is 15 residues. Germline V gene data show CDR1 as KGHSH and CDR2 as LQKENI.

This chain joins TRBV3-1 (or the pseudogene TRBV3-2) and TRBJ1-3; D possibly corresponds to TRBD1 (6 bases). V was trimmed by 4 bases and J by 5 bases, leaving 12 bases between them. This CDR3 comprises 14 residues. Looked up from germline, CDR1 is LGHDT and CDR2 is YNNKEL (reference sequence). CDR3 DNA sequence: TGTGCCAGCAGCCTGGGGGCAGGGAGAAACACCATATATTTT. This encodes CASSLGAGRNTIYF.

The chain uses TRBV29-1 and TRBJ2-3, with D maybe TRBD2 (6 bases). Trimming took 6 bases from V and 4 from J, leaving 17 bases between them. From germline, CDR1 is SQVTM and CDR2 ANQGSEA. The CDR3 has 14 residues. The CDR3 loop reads CSVAGGASPDTQYF. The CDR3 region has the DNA TGCAGCGTCGCGGGCGGGGCGAGTCCAGATACGCAGTATTTT.

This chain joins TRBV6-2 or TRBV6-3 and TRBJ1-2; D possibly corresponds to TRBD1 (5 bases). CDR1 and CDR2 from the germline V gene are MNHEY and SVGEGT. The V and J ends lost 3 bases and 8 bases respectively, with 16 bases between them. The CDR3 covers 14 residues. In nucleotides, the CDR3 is TGTGCCAGCAGTTATCCCGTCCAGGGCAGAGGCTACACCTTC. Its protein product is CASSYPVQGRGYTF.

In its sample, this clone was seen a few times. The chain's CDR3 is CASKGRITNTEAFF. CDR3 DNA: TGTGCCAGCAAAGGACGGATCACGAACACTGAAGCTTTCTTT. The rearrangement links TRBV7-2 to TRBJ1-1; D not resolved. The CDR3 loop spans 14 amino acids. The germline V gene has CDR1 SGHTA and CDR2 FQGNSA. With 7 bases removed from V and 1 base from J, the gap between germline ends came to 13 bases.

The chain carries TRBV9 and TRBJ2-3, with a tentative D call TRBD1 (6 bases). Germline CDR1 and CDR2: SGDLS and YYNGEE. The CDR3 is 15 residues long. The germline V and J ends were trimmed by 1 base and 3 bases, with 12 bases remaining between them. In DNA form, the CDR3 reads TGTGCCAGCAGCGTAAGGAACAGGGAGACAGATACGCAGTATTTT. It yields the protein CASSVRNRETDTQYF.

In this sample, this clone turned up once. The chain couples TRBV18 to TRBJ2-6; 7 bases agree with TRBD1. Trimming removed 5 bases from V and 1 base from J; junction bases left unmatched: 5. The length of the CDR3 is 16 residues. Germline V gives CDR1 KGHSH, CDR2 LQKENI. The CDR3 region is CASSEQTGSGANVLTF. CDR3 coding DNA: TGTGCCAGCTCAGAACAGACAGGGTCTGGGGCCAACGTCCTGACTTTC.

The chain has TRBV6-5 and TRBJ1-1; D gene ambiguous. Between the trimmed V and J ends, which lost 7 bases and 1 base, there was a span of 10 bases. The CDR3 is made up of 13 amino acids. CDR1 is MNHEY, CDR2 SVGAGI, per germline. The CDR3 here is CASTSRGNTEAFF. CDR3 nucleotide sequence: TGTGCCAGCACTTCAAGAGGGAACACTGAAGCTTTCTTT.

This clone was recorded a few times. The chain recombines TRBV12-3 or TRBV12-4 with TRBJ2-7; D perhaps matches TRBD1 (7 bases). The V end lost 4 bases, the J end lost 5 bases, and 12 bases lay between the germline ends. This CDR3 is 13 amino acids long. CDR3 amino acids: CASSSTGRNEQYF. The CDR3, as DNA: TGTGCCAGCAGTTCGACAGGGAGGAACGAGCAGTACTTC.

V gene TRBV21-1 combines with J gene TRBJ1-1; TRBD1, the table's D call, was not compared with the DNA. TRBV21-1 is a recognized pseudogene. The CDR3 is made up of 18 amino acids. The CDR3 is CASSNPRDREGRLTEAFF. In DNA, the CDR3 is TGTGCCAGCAGCAATCCCCGGGACAGGGAGGGGAGGCTCACTGAAGCTTTCTTT.